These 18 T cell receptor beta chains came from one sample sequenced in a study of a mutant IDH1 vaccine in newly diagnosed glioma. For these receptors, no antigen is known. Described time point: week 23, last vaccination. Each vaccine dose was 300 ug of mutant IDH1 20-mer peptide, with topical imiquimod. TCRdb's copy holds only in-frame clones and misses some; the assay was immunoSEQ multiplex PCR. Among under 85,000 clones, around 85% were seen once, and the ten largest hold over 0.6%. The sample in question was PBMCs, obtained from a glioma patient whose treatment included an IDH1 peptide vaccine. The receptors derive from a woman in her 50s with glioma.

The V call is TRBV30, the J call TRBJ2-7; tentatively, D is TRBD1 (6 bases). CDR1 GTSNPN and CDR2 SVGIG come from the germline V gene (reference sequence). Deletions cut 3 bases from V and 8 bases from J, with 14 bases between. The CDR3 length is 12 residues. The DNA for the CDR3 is TGTGCCTGGAGGAAACAGGGCCCTCAGCAGTACTTC. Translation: CAWRKQGPQQYF.

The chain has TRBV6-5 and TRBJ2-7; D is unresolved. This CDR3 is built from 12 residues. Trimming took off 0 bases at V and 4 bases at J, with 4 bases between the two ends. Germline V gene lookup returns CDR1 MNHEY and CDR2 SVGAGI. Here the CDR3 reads CASSYSEYEQYF. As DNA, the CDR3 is TGTGCCAGCAGTTACTCGGAGTACGAGCAGTACTTC.

The CDR3 bases are TGTGCCACCAGCAGAGATCGGTTCGCTAGCGGGAGGTCAGATACGCAGTATTTT. Translation gives CATSRDRFASGRSDTQYF. V is TRBV15 and J is TRBJ2-3; 11 bases align to TRBD2. Germline V lookup: CDR1 LNHNV, CDR2 YYDKDF (reference sequence). J lost 4 bases, V lost 0 bases, and 9 bases had no gene match. The CDR3 has 18 residues. Full variable domain (missing parts from reference TRBV15 and TRBJ2-3): DAMVIQNPRYQVTQFGKPVTLSCSQTLNHNVMYWYQQKSSQAPKLLFHYYDKDFNNEADTPDNFQSRRPNTSFCFLDIRSPGLGDTAMYLCATSRDRFASGRSDTQYFGPGTRLTVL.

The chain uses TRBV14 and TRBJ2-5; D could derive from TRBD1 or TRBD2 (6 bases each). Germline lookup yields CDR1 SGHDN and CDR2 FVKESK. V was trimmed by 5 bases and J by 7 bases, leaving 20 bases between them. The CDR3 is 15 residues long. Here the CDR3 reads CASSDRRGQGGTQYF. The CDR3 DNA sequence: TGTGCCAGCAGCGACAGGAGGGGTCAGGGCGGGACCCAGTACTTC.

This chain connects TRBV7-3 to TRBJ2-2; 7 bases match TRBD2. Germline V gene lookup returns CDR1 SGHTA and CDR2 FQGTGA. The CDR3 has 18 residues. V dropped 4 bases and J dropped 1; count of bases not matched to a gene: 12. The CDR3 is CASSSRGVAGENTGELFF. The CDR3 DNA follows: TGTGCCAGCAGCTCCCGGGGGGTAGCGGGTGAGAACACCGGGGAGCTGTTTTTT.

CDR3 residues: CASSPGDSSSYEQYF. Here the CDR3 DNA reads TGTGCCAGCAGCCCGGGGGACTCCAGCTCCTACGAGCAGTACTTC. The chain couples TRBV5-8 to TRBJ2-7; tentatively, D is TRBD2 (6 bases). The ends were cut back, 4 bases at V and 0 bases at J, with 14 bases in the middle. The length of the CDR3 is 15 residues. Germline V gives CDR1 SGHTS, CDR2 YDEGEE.

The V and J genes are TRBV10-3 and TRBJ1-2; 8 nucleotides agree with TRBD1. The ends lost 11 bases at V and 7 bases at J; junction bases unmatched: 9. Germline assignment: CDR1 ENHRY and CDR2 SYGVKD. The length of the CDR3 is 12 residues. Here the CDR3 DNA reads TGTGCCGTCACCACAGGGGGGGGTGGCTACACCTTC. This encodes CAVTTGGGGYTF.

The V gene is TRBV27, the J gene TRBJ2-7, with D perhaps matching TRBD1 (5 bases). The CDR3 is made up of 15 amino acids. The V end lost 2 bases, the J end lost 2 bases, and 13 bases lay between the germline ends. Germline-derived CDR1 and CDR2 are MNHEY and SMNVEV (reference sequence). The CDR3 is CASSLGQGITYEQYF. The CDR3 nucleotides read TGTGCCAGCAGTTTAGGGCAGGGTATAACCTACGAGCAGTACTTC.

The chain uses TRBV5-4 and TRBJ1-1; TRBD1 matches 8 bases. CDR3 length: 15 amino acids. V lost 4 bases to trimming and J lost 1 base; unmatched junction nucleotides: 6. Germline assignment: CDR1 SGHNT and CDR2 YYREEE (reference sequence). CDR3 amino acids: CASSPPRGRNTEAFF. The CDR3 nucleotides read TGTGCCAGCAGCCCCCCCAGGGGGCGGAACACTGAAGCTTTCTTT.

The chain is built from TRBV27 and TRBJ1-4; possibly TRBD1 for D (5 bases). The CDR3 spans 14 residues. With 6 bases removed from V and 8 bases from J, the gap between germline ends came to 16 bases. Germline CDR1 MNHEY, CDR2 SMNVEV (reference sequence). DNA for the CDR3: TGTGCCAGCAGACCTGGCAGGGAGGGGGAAAAACTGTTTTTT. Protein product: CASRPGREGEKLFF.

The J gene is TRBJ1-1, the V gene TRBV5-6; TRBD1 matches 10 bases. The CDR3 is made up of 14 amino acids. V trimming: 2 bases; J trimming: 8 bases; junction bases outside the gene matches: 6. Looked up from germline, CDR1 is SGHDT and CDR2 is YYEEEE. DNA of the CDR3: TGTGCCAGCAGCTTTTGGGACAGGGGCGAAGAAGCTTTCTTT. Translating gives CASSFWDRGEEAFF.

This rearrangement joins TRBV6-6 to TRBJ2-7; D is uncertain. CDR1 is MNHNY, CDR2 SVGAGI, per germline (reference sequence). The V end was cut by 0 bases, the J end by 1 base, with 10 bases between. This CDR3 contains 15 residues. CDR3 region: CASSYSTGDSYEQYF. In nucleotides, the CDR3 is TGTGCCAGCAGTTACTCCACGGGTGATTCCTACGAGCAGTACTTC.

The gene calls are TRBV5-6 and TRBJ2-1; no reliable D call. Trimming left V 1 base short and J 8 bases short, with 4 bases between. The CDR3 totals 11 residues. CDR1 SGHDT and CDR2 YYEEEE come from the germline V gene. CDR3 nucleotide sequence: TGTGCCAGCAGCTTGTACGATGAGCAGTTCTTC. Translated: CASSLYDEQFF. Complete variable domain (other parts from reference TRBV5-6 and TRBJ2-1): DAGVTQSPTHLIKTRGQQVTLRCSPKSGHDTVSWYQQALGQGPQFIFQYYEEEERQRGNFPDRFSGHQFPNYSSELNVNALLLGDSALYLCASSLYDEQFFGPGTRLTVL.

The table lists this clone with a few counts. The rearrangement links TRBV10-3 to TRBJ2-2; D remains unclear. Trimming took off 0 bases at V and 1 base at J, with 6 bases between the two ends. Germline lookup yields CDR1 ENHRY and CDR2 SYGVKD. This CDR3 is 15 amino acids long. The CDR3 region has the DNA TGTGCCATCAGTGAGTCGATAAGGAACACCGGGGAGCTGTTTTTT. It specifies CAISESIRNTGELFF.

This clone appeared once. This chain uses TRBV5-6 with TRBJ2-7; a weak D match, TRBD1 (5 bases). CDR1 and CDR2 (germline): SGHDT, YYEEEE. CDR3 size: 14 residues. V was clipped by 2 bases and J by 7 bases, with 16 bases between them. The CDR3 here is CASSLVAGYREQYF. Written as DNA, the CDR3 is TGTGCCAGCAGCTTAGTGGCAGGGTATCGTGAGCAGTACTTC.

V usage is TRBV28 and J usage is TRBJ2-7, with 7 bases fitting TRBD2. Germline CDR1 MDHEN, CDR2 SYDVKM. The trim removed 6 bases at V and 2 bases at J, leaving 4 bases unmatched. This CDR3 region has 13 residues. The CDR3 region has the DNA TGTGCCAGCAGGTCGGGGGGACCCTACGAGCAGTACTTC. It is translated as CASRSGGPYEQYF.

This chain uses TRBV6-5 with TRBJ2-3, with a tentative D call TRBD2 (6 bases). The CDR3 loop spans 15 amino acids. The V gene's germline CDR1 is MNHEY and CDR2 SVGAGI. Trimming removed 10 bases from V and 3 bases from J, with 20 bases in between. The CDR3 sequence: CATIEGAGSTDTQYF. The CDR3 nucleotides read TGTGCCACCATCGAAGGGGCGGGATCGACAGATACGCAGTATTTT.

The CDR3 loop reads CASSLPAGASYEQYF. In DNA, the CDR3 is TGTGCCAGCAGCTTGCCAGCGGGGGCCTCCTACGAGCAGTACTTC. This chain uses TRBV5-4 with TRBJ2-7; TRBD2 matches at 8 bases. The CDR3 extends over 15 amino acids. The V and J ends lost 1 base and 0 bases, in that order; junction bases with no gene match: 3. CDR1 is SGHNT and CDR2 is YYREEE in the germline V gene (reference sequence).